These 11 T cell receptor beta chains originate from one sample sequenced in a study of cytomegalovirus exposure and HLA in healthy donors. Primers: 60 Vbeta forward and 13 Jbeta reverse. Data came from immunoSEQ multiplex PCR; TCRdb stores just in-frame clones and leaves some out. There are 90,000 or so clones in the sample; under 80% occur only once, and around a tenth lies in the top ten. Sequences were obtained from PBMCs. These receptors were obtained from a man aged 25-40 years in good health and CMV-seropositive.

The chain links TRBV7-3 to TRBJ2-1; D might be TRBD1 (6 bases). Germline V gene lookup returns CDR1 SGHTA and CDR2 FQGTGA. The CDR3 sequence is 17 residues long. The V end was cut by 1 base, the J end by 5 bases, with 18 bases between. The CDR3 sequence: CASSLIHRVGADNEQFF. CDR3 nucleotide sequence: TGTGCCAGCAGCTTAATTCACAGGGTCGGGGCAGACAATGAGCAGTTCTTC. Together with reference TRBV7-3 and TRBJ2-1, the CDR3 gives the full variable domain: GAGVSQTPSNKVTEKGKYVELRCDPISGHTALYWYRQSLGQGPEFLIYFQGTGAADDSGLPNDRFFAVRPEGSVSTLKIQRTERGDSAVYLCASSLIHRVGADNEQFFGPGTRLTVL.

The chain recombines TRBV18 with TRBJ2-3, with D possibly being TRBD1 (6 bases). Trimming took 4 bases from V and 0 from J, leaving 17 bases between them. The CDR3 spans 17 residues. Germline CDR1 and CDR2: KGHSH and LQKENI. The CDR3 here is CASSLLRDTVSTDTQYF. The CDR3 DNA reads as TGTGCCAGCTCACTACTCCGGGACACAGTAAGCACAGATACGCAGTATTTT.

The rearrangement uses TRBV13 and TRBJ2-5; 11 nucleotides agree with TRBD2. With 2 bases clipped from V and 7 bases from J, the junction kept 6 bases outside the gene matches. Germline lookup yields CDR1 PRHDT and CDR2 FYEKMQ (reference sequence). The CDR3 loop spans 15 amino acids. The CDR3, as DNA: TGTGCCAGCAGCTTACCCGAACTAGCGGGGGCGACCCAGTACTTC. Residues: CASSLPELAGATQYF. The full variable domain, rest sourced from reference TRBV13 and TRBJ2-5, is AAGVIQSPRHLIKEKRETATLKCYPIPRHDTVYWYQQGPGQDPQFLISFYEKMQSDKGSIPDRFSAQQFSDYHSELNMSSLELGDSALYFCASSLPELAGATQYFGPGTRLLVL.

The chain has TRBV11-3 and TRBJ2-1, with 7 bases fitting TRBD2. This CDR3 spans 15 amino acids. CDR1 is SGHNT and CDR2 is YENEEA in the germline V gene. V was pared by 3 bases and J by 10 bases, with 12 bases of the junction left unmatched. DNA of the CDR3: TGTGCCAGCAGCTTGTGGGGGGGGAACTCTTGGGAGCAGTTCTTC. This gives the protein CASSLWGGNSWEQFF.

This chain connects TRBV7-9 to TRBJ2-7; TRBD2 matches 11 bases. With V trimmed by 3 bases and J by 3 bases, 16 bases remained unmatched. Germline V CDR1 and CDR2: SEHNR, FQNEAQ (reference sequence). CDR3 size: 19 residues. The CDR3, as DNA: TGTGCCAGCAGCTTTTGGGAGGCTAGCGGGGGGCACTTATACTACGAGCAGTACTTC. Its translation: CASSFWEASGGHLYYEQYF.

CDR3 in DNA: TGTGCCAGCAGCTCACGGGGGTTCGGGGAGACCCAGTACTTC. Residues: CASSSRGFGETQYF. The gene calls are TRBV13 and TRBJ2-5, with a tentative D call TRBD2 (6 bases). The length of the CDR3 is 14 residues. The germline V gene has CDR1 PRHDT and CDR2 FYEKMQ (reference sequence). Between the trimmed V and J ends, which lost 4 bases and 5 bases, there was a span of 14 bases.

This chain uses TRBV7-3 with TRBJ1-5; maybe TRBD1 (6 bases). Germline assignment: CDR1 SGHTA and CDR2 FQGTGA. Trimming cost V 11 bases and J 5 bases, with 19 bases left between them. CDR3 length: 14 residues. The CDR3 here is CAWEGGGNYQPQHF. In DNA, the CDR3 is TGTGCCTGGGAAGGGGGAGGGAATTATCAGCCCCAGCATTTT.

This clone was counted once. CDR3: CASSLWRNSYNEQFF. The CDR3 DNA reads TGTGCCAGCAGCTTATGGAGGAACTCCTACAATGAGCAGTTCTTC. J is TRBJ2-1 and V is TRBV11-1, with D tentatively TRBD2 (5 bases). The CDR3 extends over 15 amino acids. Germline V gene sequence: CDR1 SGHAT, CDR2 FQDESV (reference sequence). V lost 2 bases to trimming and J lost 0 bases, with 8 bases between them.

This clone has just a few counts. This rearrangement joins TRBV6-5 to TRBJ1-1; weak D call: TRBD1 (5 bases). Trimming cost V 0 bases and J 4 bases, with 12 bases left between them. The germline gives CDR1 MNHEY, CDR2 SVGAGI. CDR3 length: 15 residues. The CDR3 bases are TGTGCCAGCAGTTACTCCGGGACTGGGGCCACTGAAGCTTTCTTT. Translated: CASSYSGTGATEAFF.

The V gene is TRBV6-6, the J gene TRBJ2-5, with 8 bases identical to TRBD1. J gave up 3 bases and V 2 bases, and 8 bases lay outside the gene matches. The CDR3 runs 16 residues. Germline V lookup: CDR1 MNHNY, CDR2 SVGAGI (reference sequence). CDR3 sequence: CASSYLAGGLKETQYF. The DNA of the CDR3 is TGTGCCAGCAGTTACCTGGCAGGGGGCCTCAAAGAGACCCAGTACTTC.

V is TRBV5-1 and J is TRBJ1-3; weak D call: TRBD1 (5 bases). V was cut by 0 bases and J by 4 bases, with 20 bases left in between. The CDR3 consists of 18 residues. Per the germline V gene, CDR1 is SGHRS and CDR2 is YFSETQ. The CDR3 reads CASSLGPQGTGSGNTIYF. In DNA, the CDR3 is TGCGCCAGCAGCTTGGGGCCCCAGGGAACCGGGTCGGGAAACACCATATATTTT. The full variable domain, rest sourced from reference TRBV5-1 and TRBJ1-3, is KAGVTQTPRYLIKTRGQQVTLSCSPISGHRSVSWYQQTPGQGLQFLFEYFSETQRNKGNFPGRFSGRQFSNSRSEMNVSTLELGDSALYLCASSLGPQGTGSGNTIYFGEGSWLTVV.